The 8 T cell receptor beta chains reported below all come from one sample, sequenced in a study of control samples from healthy donors and cancer patients. TCRdb's table, derived via immunoSEQ multiplex PCR, lists solely in-frame clones and lacks some. In the table there are approximately 150,000 clones, about nine tenths of which are singletons. Sequencing was done on a sample of blood. Receptors were obtained from a man younger than 45 in good health.

This chain joins TRBV7-6 and TRBJ2-4; 10 nucleotides match TRBD1. The V gene end was trimmed by 5 bases and the J gene end by 7 bases; junction bases not matched to a gene: 14. Germline assignment: CDR1 SGHVS and CDR2 FNYEAQ. This CDR3 has 17 amino acids. CDR3 in amino acids: CASSLIPSTGGLNIQYF. In DNA form, the CDR3 reads TGTGCCAGCAGCCTCATCCCGTCGACAGGGGGCCTGAACATTCAGTACTTC.

The J gene is TRBJ2-1, the V gene TRBV25-1, with D hard to call. V was clipped by 5 bases and J by 7 bases, with 18 bases between them. This CDR3 is 15 amino acids long. Germline values: CDR1 MGHDK, CDR2 SYGVNS. The CDR3: CASSIGRIGLNEQFF. The CDR3 DNA sequence: TGTGCCAGCAGTATTGGCAGGATAGGTTTGAATGAGCAGTTCTTC.

The chain uses TRBV9 and TRBJ2-3, with TRBD2 matching 8 bases. Germline V gives CDR1 SGDLS, CDR2 YYNGEE. The CDR3 consists of 15 residues. The ends lost 3 bases at V and 4 bases at J; junction bases unmatched: 7. The CDR3 region has the DNA TGTGCCAGCAGCGCTTACCTAGCGGGTGCAGATACGCAGTATTTT. This codes for CASSAYLAGADTQYF.

The rearrangement joins TRBV5-5 to TRBJ2-3, with a possible D match to TRBD2 (5 bases). CDR3 length: 15 amino acids. Germline loops: CDR1 SGHKS, CDR2 YYEKEE (reference sequence). Trimming stripped 6 bases from V and 4 bases from J, with 18 bases between. The CDR3 reads CASTPRGWASDTQYF. The CDR3 nucleotides read TGTGCCAGCACCCCCCGAGGGTGGGCGTCAGATACGCAGTATTTT.

The V and J genes are TRBV19 and TRBJ1-5, with D hard to call. The germline V gene encodes CDR1 LNHDA and CDR2 SQIVND (reference sequence). The ends were cut back, 6 bases at V and 0 bases at J, with 6 bases in the middle. The length of the CDR3 is 13 residues. CDR3 loop: CASRIYSNQPQHF. Written as DNA, the CDR3 is TGTGCCAGTAGGATATATAGCAATCAGCCCCAGCATTTT.

The chain links TRBV7-9 to TRBJ2-7; no firm D call. The length of the CDR3 is 14 residues. Looked up from germline, CDR1 is SEHNR and CDR2 is FQNEAQ (reference sequence). With 4 bases removed from V and 2 bases from J, the gap between germline ends came to 12 bases. As DNA, the CDR3 is TGTGCCAGCAGCTCCTTAGACGGAACCTACGAGCAGTACTTC. This encodes CASSSLDGTYEQYF.

The chain employs TRBV4-1 and TRBJ2-1; a possible D gene is TRBD2 (5 bases). CDR3 length equals 16 residues. The germline CDR1 and CDR2 sequences are MGHRA and YSYEKL. Trimming took off 0 bases at V and 0 bases at J, with 9 bases between the two ends. The CDR3 region is CASSQDTGSSYNEQFF. CDR3 DNA sequence: TGCGCCAGCAGCCAAGACACGGGGAGCTCCTACAATGAGCAGTTCTTC.

V is TRBV4-1 and J is TRBJ2-1; a possible D gene is TRBD2 (6 bases). V was cut by 4 bases and J by 5 bases, with 9 bases left in between. Germline CDR1 MGHRA, CDR2 YSYEKL. CDR3 length: 13 residues. CDR3 region: CASSPRGNNEQFF. CDR3 DNA sequence: TGCGCCAGCAGCCCCCGGGGGAACAATGAGCAGTTCTTC.